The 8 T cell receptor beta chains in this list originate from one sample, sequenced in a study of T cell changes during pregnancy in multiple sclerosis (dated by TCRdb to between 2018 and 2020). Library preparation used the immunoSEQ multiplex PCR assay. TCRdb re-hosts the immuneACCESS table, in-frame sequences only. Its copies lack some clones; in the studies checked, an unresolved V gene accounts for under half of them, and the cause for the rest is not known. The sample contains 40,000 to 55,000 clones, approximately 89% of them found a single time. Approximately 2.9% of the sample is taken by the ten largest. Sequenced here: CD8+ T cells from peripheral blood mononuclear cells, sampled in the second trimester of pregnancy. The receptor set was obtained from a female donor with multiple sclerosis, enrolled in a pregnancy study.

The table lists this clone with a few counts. Here the CDR3 DNA reads TGTGCCAGCAGCCCACTCGGGAGGGATGAAGCTTTCTTT. This encodes CASSPLGRDEAFF. The chain has TRBV5-6 and TRBJ1-1; D gene ambiguous. CDR1 SGHDT and CDR2 YYEEEE come from the germline V gene. The CDR3 spans 13 residues. V was clipped by 4 bases and J by 7 bases, with 14 bases between them.

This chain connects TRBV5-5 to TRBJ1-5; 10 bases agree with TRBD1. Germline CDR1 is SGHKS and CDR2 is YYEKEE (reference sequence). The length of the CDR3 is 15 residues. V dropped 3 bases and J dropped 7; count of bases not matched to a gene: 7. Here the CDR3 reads CASSSGQGVGQPQHF. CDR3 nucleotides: TGTGCCAGCAGCTCCGGACAGGGGGTAGGGCAGCCCCAGCATTTT.

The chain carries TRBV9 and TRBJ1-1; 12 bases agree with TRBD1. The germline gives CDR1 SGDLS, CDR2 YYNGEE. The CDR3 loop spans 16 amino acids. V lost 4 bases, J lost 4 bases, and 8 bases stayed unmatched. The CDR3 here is CASSTGQGAIGTEAFF. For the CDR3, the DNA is TGTGCCAGCAGCACGGGACAGGGGGCTATTGGCACTGAAGCTTTCTTT. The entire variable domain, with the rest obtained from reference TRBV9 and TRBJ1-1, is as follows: DSGVTQTPKHLITATGQRVTLRCSPRSGDLSVYWYQQSLDQGLQFLIQYYNGEERAKGNILERFSAQQFPDLHSELNLSSLELGDSALYFCASSTGQGAIGTEAFFGQGTRLTVV.

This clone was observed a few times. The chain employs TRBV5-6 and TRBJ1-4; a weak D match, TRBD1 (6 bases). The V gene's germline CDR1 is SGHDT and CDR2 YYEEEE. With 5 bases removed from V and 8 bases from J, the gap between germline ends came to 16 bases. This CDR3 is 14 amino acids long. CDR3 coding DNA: TGTGCCAGCAGTCCCACAGGGAGAGGGGAAAAACTGTTTTTT. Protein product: CASSPTGRGEKLFF.

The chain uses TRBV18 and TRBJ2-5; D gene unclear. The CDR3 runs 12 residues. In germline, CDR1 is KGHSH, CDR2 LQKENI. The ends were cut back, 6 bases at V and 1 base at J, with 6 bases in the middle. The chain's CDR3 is CASSFPQETQYF. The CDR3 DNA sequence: TGTGCCAGCTCCTTCCCCCAAGAGACCCAGTACTTC.

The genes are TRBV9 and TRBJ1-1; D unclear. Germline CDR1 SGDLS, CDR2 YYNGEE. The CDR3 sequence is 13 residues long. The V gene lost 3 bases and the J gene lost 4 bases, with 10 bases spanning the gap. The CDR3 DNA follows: TGTGCCAGCAGCGCGGGAGTGTCCACTGAAGCTTTCTTT. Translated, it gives CASSAGVSTEAFF.

CDR3 region: CSVLAGQTDTQYF. CDR3 nucleotides: TGCAGCGTTCTTGCGGGACAGACAGATACGCAGTATTTT. J is TRBJ2-3 and V is TRBV29-1, with D possibly being TRBD1 (7 bases). Germline CDR1 is SQVTM and CDR2 is ANQGSEA. Trimming took off 5 bases at V and 3 bases at J, with 12 bases between the two ends. The CDR3 totals 13 residues.

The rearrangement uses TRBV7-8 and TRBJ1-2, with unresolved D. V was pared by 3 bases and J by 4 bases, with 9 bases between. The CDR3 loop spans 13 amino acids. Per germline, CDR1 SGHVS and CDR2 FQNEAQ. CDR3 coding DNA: TGTGCCAGCAGCTTGGGAGACCTCTATGGCTACACCTTC. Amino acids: CASSLGDLYGYTF.